The entry below describes one T cell receptor (beta chain). This receptor's antigen is unknown. No base qualities exist here, and no much larger clone lies one base off it. Relative to germline, V is missing 0 bases and J is missing 6 bases, with 8 bases of the junction outside any gene match. The CDR3 spans 16 residues, from the cysteine through the phenylalanine. Only the CDR3 portion is preserved as DNA: 48 bases, with reading frame beginning at the first base. The germline V gene (reference sequence) provides CDR1 SGHKS and CDR2 YYEKEE. The record originates from a study of blood T cell repertoires in COVID-19 (dated by TCRdb to the early 2020s). About the full investigation: Samples covering the acute and convalescent phases of COVID-19 were provided by collaborators in the United States, Italy and Spain. The prospective study material was composed of cDNA or gDNA derived from T cells, B-cell-depleted T cells, or PBMCs. The samples were drawn from two sources: the first 160 participants of the ongoing ImmuneRACE study, and some 1,300 subjects contributed by 6 global collaborators. HLA class I and class II types, where available, came from metadata supplied by the sample provider rather than from assay-based typing. Deeply sampled blood TCRbeta repertoires from subjects exposed to, actively infected with, or recovered from COVID-19 were included in the dataset. A freely available public database, intended as a resource for researchers studying the immune response to SARS-CoV-2, is where the repertoires were released. Sample metadata almost always included a de-identified subject ID, COVID-19 status, age in years and sex.

Collaborating institutions collected whole blood in K2EDTA tubes following their own protocols. For TCRbeta analysis, collaborators shipped samples in one of three forms: frozen whole blood, isolated PBMCs, or DNA extracted from either of those sample types. General study outcomes and caveats: How much clinical and demographic metadata was included differed by source and by participant, and the metadata was provided uncurated.

TCRbeta CDR3 regions were amplified from genomic DNA by means of the immunoSEQ Assay, a bias-controlled multiplex PCR. Concerning the study's data processing: The number of nucleated cells in each sample was estimated by amplification of reference gene primers within the assay. Sequence reads were collapsed and filtered to measure the absolute abundance of every unique TCRbeta CDR3 rearrangement. For each sample, productive Simpson clonality was calculated as the square root of Simpson's diversity index over productive rearrangements. TCRdb re-hosts the immuneACCESS table, in-frame sequences only. Its copies lack some clones; in the studies checked, an unresolved V gene accounts for under half of them, and the cause for the rest is not known. V and J calls and clone size follow that table, whereas D and trimming were derived from the DNA. The sample table contains 95,000 to 150,000 clones; only one count was recorded for more than 60% of them. 2% to 2.5% of the sample comes from the top ten.

The receptor chain draws on TRBV5-5 and TRBJ1-5, with 8 junctional bases fitting TRBD1. The TCR was taken from a woman aged 70-85 years with acute or convalescent COVID-19. Sequencing was done on a sample of peripheral blood. In nucleotide form, the sequence is TGTGCCAGCAGCTTGGCACCGACAGGGGCAGTTCAGCCCCAGCATTTT. Translated, this gives CASSLAPTGAVQPQHF.